A selection of T cell receptor beta chains follows, all from one sample in a study of T cells in Graves' hyperthyroidism and ophthalmopathy. TCRdb re-called the multiplex PCR reads through MiXCR, storing one row per CDR3 protein. Here the sample spans more than 550,000 distinct CDR3 sequences, over 15% being singletons. The sequencing sample was made of blood. Receptors originate from a woman aged 50 to 65 with Graves' hyperthyroidism that later progressed to Graves' ophthalmopathy. The CDR3 runs from the conserved cysteine through the conserved F or W. Fields, in order: J gene, V gene, D gene, CDR3 protein. D genes are given only for firm matches.

J: TRBJ2-7
V: TRBV18
D: -
CDR3: CASSDSGASYEQYF

J: TRBJ2-2
V: TRBV24-1
D: -
CDR3: CATRGGRVNTGELFF

J: TRBJ2-5
V: TRBV2
D: -
CDR3: CASSESRTQETQYF

J: TRBJ1-3
V: TRBV3-1
D: -
CDR3: CASSQGGSANSGNTTYF

J: TRBJ2-3
V: TRBV20-1
D: TRBD2
CDR3: CSARPLLAGGFTQYF

J: TRBJ2-7
V: TRBV6-5
D: TRBD2
CDR3: CASSYTSAYEQYF

J: TRBJ1-2
V: TRBV7-3
D: TRBD1
CDR3: CASSFRQGADYGYTF

J: TRBJ1-5
V: TRBV5-5
D: TRBD1
CDR3: CASSLVPTGLNQPQHF

J: TRBJ2-2
V: TRBV7-3
D: -
CDR3: CANIYRRPNTGELFF

J: TRBJ1-2
V: TRBV6-5
D: TRBD1
CDR3: CASSYTKNFGTEFPSGYGYTF